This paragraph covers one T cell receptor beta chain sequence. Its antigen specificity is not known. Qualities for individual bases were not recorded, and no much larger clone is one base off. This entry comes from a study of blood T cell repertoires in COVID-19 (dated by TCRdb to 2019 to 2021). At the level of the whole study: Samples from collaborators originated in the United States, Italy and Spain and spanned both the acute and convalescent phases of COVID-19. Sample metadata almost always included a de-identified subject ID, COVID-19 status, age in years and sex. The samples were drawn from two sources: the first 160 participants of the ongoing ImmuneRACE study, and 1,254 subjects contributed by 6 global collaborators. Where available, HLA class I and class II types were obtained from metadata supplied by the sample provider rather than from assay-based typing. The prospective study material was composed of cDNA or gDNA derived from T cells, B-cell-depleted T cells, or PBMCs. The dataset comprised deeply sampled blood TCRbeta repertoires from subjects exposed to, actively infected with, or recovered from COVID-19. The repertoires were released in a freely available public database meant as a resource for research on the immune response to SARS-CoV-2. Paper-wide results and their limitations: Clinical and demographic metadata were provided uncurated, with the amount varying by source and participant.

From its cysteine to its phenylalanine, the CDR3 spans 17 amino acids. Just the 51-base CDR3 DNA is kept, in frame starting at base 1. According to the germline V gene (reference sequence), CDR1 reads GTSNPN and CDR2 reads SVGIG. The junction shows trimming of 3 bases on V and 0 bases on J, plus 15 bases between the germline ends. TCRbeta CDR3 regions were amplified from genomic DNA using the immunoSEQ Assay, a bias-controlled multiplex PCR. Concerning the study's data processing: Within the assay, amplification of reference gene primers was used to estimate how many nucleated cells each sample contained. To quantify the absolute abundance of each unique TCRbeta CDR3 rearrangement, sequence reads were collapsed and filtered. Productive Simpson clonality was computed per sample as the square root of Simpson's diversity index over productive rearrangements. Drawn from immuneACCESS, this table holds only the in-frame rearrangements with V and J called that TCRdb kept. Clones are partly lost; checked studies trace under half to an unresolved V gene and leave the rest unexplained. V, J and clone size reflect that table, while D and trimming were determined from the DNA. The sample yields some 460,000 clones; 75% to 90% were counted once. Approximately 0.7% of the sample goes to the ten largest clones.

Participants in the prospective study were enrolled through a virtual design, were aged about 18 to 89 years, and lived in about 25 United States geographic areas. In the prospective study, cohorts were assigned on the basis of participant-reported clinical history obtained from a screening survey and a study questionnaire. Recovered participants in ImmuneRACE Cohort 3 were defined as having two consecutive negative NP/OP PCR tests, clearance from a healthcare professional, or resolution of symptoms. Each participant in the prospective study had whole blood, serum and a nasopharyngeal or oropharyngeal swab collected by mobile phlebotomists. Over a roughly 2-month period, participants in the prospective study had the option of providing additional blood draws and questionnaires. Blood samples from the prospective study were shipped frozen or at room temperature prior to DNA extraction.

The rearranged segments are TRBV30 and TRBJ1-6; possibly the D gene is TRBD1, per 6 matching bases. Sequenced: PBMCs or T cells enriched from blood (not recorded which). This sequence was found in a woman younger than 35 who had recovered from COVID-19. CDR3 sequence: CAWRGQISFSYNSPLHF. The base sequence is TGTGCCTGGAGGGGACAAATAAGCTTCTCCTATAATTCACCCCTCCACTTT.